This paragraph covers one T cell receptor beta chain sequence. Its antigen is unknown. Regarding time point: sample taken at primary tumor resection. Material for sequencing was whole RNA from tumor, nontumor lung or frozen PBMC, left unsorted. The donor group consisted of around 66 patients who had untreated, early-stage non-small cell lung cancer. Individually, TCR cDNA molecules were each labelled with a unique molecular identifier. Using its own MiXCR run on the 5' RACE reads, TCRdb lists one record per CDR3 protein. The table records about 38,000 distinct CDR3 sequences, 7.5% to 8% of them present only once. The sample is drawn from a study of spatial heterogeneity in lung cancer. Overall study results and limits: Detection of ubiquitous tumor TCRs in blood was higher at resection than follow-up.

Unmatched junction bases numbered 5, after V lost 6 bases and J lost 0 bases. The CDR3 spans 15 residues. Per germline, CDR1 LNHDA and CDR2 SQIVND (reference sequence). The origin of this receptor is a male donor with early-stage non-small cell lung cancer. The chain is built from TRBV19 and TRBJ2-3; TRBD1 matches at 8 bases. The material sequenced was PBMCs, taken at surgery. The CDR3 bases are TGTGCCAGTAGCACGGACAGGGATAGCACAGATACGCAGTATTTT. This codes for CASSTDRDSTDTQYF.